This T cell receptor beta chain was sequenced in a study of shared clonotypes between healthy human individuals. Clones were sequenced by immunoSEQ multiplex PCR, and TCRdb holds only the in-frame ones, with some missing. The data show about 2.3 million clones, 80% to 95% seen once. The CDR3 consists of 16 residues. Germline loops: CDR1 MGHRA, CDR2 YSYEKL. V dropped 0 bases and J dropped 6 bases, with 17 bases sitting between them. This receptor was identified in a man in his late teens or twenties in good health. Some clones in this sample may be carry-over from other donors' samples. The sequenced sample consisted of naive CD4+ T cells from PBMCs. Subset specified: CD45RA+ positively selected. This chain links TRBV4-1 with TRBJ1-2; D remains ambiguous. DNA for the CDR3: TGCGCCAGCAGCCAAGACCAAAAGAGTAGGGTTAATGGCTACACCTTC. Amino acids: CASSQDQKSRVNGYTF.